The 5 T cell receptor beta chains reported below all come from one sample, sequenced in a study of HIV-infected patients and healthy controls. cDNA was made from around 0.5 ug RNA using alpha and beta constant primers. Each of the alpha and beta chains got its own library through chain-specific third strand synthesis with indices. TCRdb re-called the 5' RACE reads with MiXCR, one entry per CDR3 protein. Of around 5,000 distinct CDR3 sequences listed, under 25% are singletons. No cell fractionation was done, so the repertoire covers all unsorted peripheral blood T cells. Here the sequenced sample was blood, taken before antiretroviral therapy. Source of these receptors: an adult with HIV infection.

The V and J genes are TRBV5-1 and TRBJ2-7; tentative D call: TRBD2 (6 bases). V gave up 0 bases and J gave up 6 bases, with 19 bases separating them. Germline V gives CDR1 SGHRS, CDR2 YFSETQ. CDR3 length: 16 amino acids. The CDR3, as DNA: TGCGCCAGCAGCTTGGTTGGTTTGGACTCGGGGGTCGAGCAGTACTTC. It codes for CASSLVGLDSGVEQYF.

This clonotype was detected only once. No conserved phenylalanine or tryptophan is present at the end of the CDR3, so a read error is the likely explanation. The rearrangement uses TRBV19 and TRBJ2-5; D perhaps matches TRBD2 (5 bases). From germline, CDR1 is LNHDA and CDR2 SQIVND (reference sequence). V was pared by 7 bases and J by 5 bases, with 11 bases between. The CDR3 runs 12 residues. In DNA, the CDR3 is TGTGCCAGTACGTCCGGACTGGAGACCCAGTACTTA. Protein product: CASTSGLETQYL.

This clonotype occurred many times. The J gene is TRBJ2-7, the V gene TRBV4-2, with 11 positions matching TRBD2. The germline V gene has CDR1 LGHNA and CDR2 YNFKEQ. The V gene end was trimmed by 4 bases and the J gene end by 3 bases; junction bases not matched to a gene: 8. The CDR3 consists of 16 residues. CDR3 DNA: TGTGCCAGCAGCCCCAGGACTAGCGGGCTGGACTACGAGCAGTACTTC. Encoded protein: CASSPRTSGLDYEQYF.

This clonotype was counted ten times or more. The chain couples TRBV12-3 or TRBV12-4 to TRBJ1-5; D ambiguous. V lost 4 bases, J lost 7 bases, and 8 bases lay in between. This CDR3 has 12 amino acids. CDR3 coding DNA: TGTGCCAGCAGTTCCCCGAGGCAGCCCCAGCATTTT. As protein: CASSSPRQPQHF.

This clonotype was seen ten or more times. V gene TRBV21-1 combines with J gene TRBJ2-7. TRBV21-1 is listed as a pseudogene. CDR3 length equals 14 residues. Here the CDR3 DNA reads TGTGCCAGCAGCAAAGTGCAGGGCCCCTACGAGCAGTACTTC. This encodes CASSKVQGPYEQYF.